This is a list of T cell receptor beta chains from one sample in a study of T cell clones after liver transplantation. TCRdb keeps only in-frame clones here, not all; method: immunoSEQ multiplex PCR. The sample shows tens of thousands of clones, roughly 80% of them seen only once. Sequenced here: CD4+ T cells from blood, sampled at the 22-month timepoint. These TCRs come from a human patient who received a liver transplant. Part of the T cell pool may stem from the graft donor. The CDR3 runs from the conserved cysteine through the conserved F or W. A D gene is named only where the DNA matches it firmly. Some rows have no size entry. The others give once, few or many, or a class for an expanded clone.

V gene	D gene	J gene	clone size	CDR3 protein	CDR3 DNA
TRBV5-5	.	TRBJ1-2	.	CASSLDPGGYGYTF	TGTGCCAGCAGCTTGGACCCTGGGGGCTATGGCTACACCTTC
TRBV2	.	TRBJ1-3	medium-sized	CASSEQARNTIYF	TGTGCCAGCAGTGAACAGGCGAGAAACACCATATATTTT
TRBV11-2	.	TRBJ1-5	.	CASSLGNQPQHF	TGTGCCAGCAGCTTGGGTAATCAGCCCCAGCATTTT
TRBV11-3	.	TRBJ2-5	once	CASSTSVQETQYF	TGTGCCAGCAGCACATCAGTACAAGAGACCCAGTACTTC
TRBV28	TRBD2	TRBJ2-2	.	CASSPQRDPNTGELFF	TGTGCCAGCAGCCCTCAGCGGGACCCGAACACCGGGGAGCTGTTTTTT
TRBV7-6	.	TRBJ1-6	.	CASSLSGRNSPLHF	TGTGCCAGCAGCCTTTCCGGGCGAAATTCACCCCTCCACTTT
TRBV5-4	TRBD2	TRBJ2-7	.	CASSPEASGTYEQYF	TGTGCCAGCAGCCCAGAGGCTAGCGGCACCTACGAGCAGTACTTC
TRBV9	.	TRBJ1-2	.	CASLPGPHGYGYTF	TGTGCCAGTTTACCGGGACCCCATGGCTATGGCTACACCTTC
TRBV28	TRBD1	TRBJ1-5	.	CASSSGTGYRNQPQHF	TGTGCCAGCAGTTCCGGGACAGGGTACAGAAATCAGCCCCAGCATTTT
TRBV5-1	TRBD2	TRBJ2-1	.	CASSPRAAGEGVDEQFF	TGCGCCAGCAGCCCCAGGGCGGCGGGAGAAGGTGTGGATGAGCAGTTCTTC
TRBV29-1	TRBD2	TRBJ2-7	.	CSVVPSGREGEQYF	TGCAGCGTTGTGCCTAGCGGGCGAGAAGGAGAGCAGTACTTC
TRBV20-1	.	TRBJ2-7	.	CSALQRTEQYF	TGCAGTGCTCTACAGCGGACCGAGCAGTACTTC
TRBV11-2	.	TRBJ2-1	.	CASRTGGGNEQFF	TGTGCCAGCAGAACCGGTGGGGGTAATGAGCAGTTCTTC
TRBV7-3	.	TRBJ2-6	.	CASSLQSSGANVLTF	TGTGCCAGCAGCCTACAGAGCTCTGGGGCCAACGTCCTGACTTTC
TRBV21-1	.	TRBJ2-7	.	CASSNPRDYEQYF	TGTGCCAGCAGCAACCCCAGGGACTACGAGCAGTACTTC
TRBV7-2	TRBD2	TRBJ2-1	once	CASSSREGNEQFF	TGTGCCAGCAGCTCTAGGGAGGGAAATGAGCAGTTCTTC
TRBV7-2	.	TRBJ2-5	.	CASSPMGSETQYF	TGTGCCAGCAGCCCAATGGGCTCAGAGACCCAGTACTTC
TRBV20-1	.	TRBJ1-6	.	CSARVGSPLHF	TGCAGTGCTAGAGTAGGATCACCCCTCCACTTT
TRBV28	.	TRBJ1-1	.	CASSSSLNTEAFF	TGTGCCAGCAGTAGCAGTCTGAACACTGAAGCTTTCTTT
TRBV5-1	.	TRBJ2-7	few	CASSLGGTTSYEQYF	TGCGCCAGCAGCTTAGGCGGGACGACATCCTACGAGCAGTACTTC
TRBV6-4	.	TRBJ2-1	.	CASSDSNRFNEQFF	TGTGCCAGCAGTGACTCGAACCGGTTCAATGAGCAGTTCTTC
TRBV18	.	TRBJ2-7	.	CASSADSRREQYF	TGTGCCAGCTCAGCGGACAGCCGGAGGGAGCAGTACTTC
TRBV2	TRBD2	TRBJ2-3	once	CASRGLAGYTQYF	TGTGCCAGCAGGGGACTAGCGGGGTATACGCAGTATTTT
TRBV9	TRBD2	TRBJ2-5	.	CASSVAGGGETQYF	TGTGCCAGCAGCGTTGCGGGAGGAGGAGAGACCCAGTACTTC
TRBV29-1	TRBD1	TRBJ2-7	once	CSVEGPRDRGRNEQYF	TGCAGCGTTGAAGGTCCCCGGGACAGGGGTAGGAACGAGCAGTACTTC
TRBV19	.	TRBJ2-7	.	CASSRDRYEQYF	TGTGCCAGTAGTAGAGACAGGTACGAGCAGTACTTC
TRBV19	.	TRBJ2-1	many	CASSIRLSSAEQFF	TGTGCCAGTAGTATTAGGTTGAGTTCTGCTGAGCAGTTCTTC
TRBV4-2	.	TRBJ1-1	.	CASSPERYRPDLTEAFF	TGTGCCAGCAGCCCAGAAAGGTATCGACCAGACCTCACTGAAGCTTTCTTT
TRBV27	TRBD1	TRBJ2-7	.	CASSYRDRGSYEQYF	TGTGCCAGCAGTTACCGGGACAGGGGTTCCTACGAGCAGTACTTC
TRBV6-5	.	TRBJ2-5	.	CASSSGSRRETQYF	TGTGCCAGCAGCTCGGGATCCCGGCGAGAGACCCAGTACTTC
TRBV19	.	TRBJ1-5	.	CASSSRQEGQPQHF	TGTGCCAGTAGTTCCCGACAGGAGGGTCAGCCCCAGCATTTT
TRBV27	.	TRBJ2-7	.	CASASRYF	TGTGCCAGCGCCTCCCGGTACTTC
TRBV5-6	TRBD1	TRBJ2-7	.	CASSYGTGAPPPYEQYF	TGTGCCAGCAGCTACGGGACAGGAGCCCCGCCCCCTTACGAGCAGTACTTC
TRBV29-1	.	TRBJ1-2	.	CSVGPADYGYTF	TGCAGCGTTGGTCCAGCGGACTATGGCTACACCTTC
TRBV7-3	.	TRBJ2-2	.	CASSPNTGELFF	TGTGCCAGCAGCCCTAACACCGGGGAGCTGTTTTTT
TRBV27	TRBD1	TRBJ2-7	.	CASSWSGTAYEQYF	TGTGCCAGCAGTTGGTCCGGGACAGCCTACGAGCAGTACTTC
TRBV7-3	.	TRBJ2-5	.	CASSRGHGGEETQYF	TGTGCCAGCAGCAGGGGACACGGAGGGGAAGAGACCCAGTACTTC
TRBV6-1	TRBD2	TRBJ2-3	.	CASSRDYPSTDTQYF	TGTGCCAGCAGCAGGGACTACCCAAGCACAGATACGCAGTATTTT
TRBV27	.	TRBJ1-6	medium-sized	CASRVGSPSSPLHF	TGTGCCAGCAGGGTAGGGTCCCCAAGTTCACCCCTCCACTTT
TRBV2	TRBD1	TRBJ1-5	.	CASSGPGQGIRQPQHF	TGTGCCAGCAGTGGCCCGGGACAGGGGATCAGGCAGCCCCAGCATTTT
TRBV29-1	TRBD2	TRBJ2-5	few	CSVSPSGGAGETQYF	TGCAGCGTTTCCCCTAGCGGGGGGGCGGGGGAGACCCAGTACTTC
TRBV11-3	TRBD2	TRBJ2-1	.	CASSQGLAGPNEQFF	TGTGCCAGCAGCCAGGGACTAGCGGGACCAAATGAGCAGTTCTTC
TRBV6-4	.	TRBJ2-1	.	CASANEGGDEQFF	TGTGCCAGCGCCAACGAAGGAGGCGATGAGCAGTTCTTC
TRBV19	.	TRBJ2-5	few	CASESRRAGQETQYF	TGTGCCAGTGAATCTAGGAGGGCGGGTCAAGAGACCCAGTACTTC
TRBV4-1	.	TRBJ1-5	.	CASSPYGGPRSNQPQHF	TGCGCCAGCAGCCCATACGGCGGCCCCAGGAGCAATCAGCCCCAGCATTTT